These 28 T cell receptor beta chains were all obtained from the same sample, sequenced in a study of T cell responses to AZD1222 COVID-19 vaccine. The table came from immunoSEQ multiplex PCR; TCRdb's copy has only in-frame clones and leaves some out. The data show fewer than 120,000 clones, roughly 90% seen once. The input for sequencing was peripheral blood, taken on day 0 of AZD1222 vaccination. All receptors come from an adult in good health.

The chain joins TRBV6-5 to TRBJ2-7, with 8 bases identical to TRBD1. This CDR3 has 14 amino acids. Looked up from germline, CDR1 is MNHEY and CDR2 is SVGAGI. The V segment lost 6 bases and the J segment 0 bases; nucleotides outside the gene matches: 4. CDR3 amino acids: CASRDRALSYEQYF. In nucleotides, the CDR3 is TGTGCCAGCAGGGACAGGGCTCTCTCCTACGAGCAGTACTTC.

The rearrangement uses TRBV6-2 or TRBV6-3 and TRBJ1-3; D remains ambiguous. Germline V CDR1 and CDR2: MNHEY, SVGEGT. V shed 7 bases and J shed 0 bases, with 16 bases lying between them. The CDR3 is 16 residues long. CDR3 bases: TGTGCCAGCACCCCCGGACGCCTCACCTCTGGAAACACCATATATTTT. Translated, it gives CASTPGRLTSGNTIYF.

V usage is TRBV13 and J usage is TRBJ2-7, with 7 nucleotides matching TRBD1. With V trimmed by 4 bases and J by 0 bases, 3 bases remained unmatched. CDR3 length equals 14 residues. In germline, CDR1 is PRHDT, CDR2 FYEKMQ (reference sequence). CDR3 DNA sequence: TGTGCCAGCAGCTCCGGGACAGTCTCCTACGAGCAGTACTTC. Translation gives CASSSGTVSYEQYF. Full variable domain (outside the CDR3, taken from reference TRBV13 and TRBJ2-7): AAGVIQSPRHLIKEKRETATLKCYPIPRHDTVYWYQQGPGQDPQFLISFYEKMQSDKGSIPDRFSAQQFSDYHSELNMSSLELGDSALYFCASSSGTVSYEQYFGPGTRLTVT.

J is TRBJ1-5 and V is TRBV6-1; D is ambiguous. The V and J ends lost 0 bases and 7 bases respectively, with 7 bases between them. Germline V gene sequence: CDR1 MNHNS, CDR2 SASEGT. This CDR3 is built from 13 residues. CDR3 protein: CASSEALRQPQHF. CDR3 coding DNA: TGTGCCAGCAGTGAAGCGCTTAGGCAGCCCCAGCATTTT.

The gene calls are TRBV28 and TRBJ1-2; D is unresolved. CDR3 size: 13 residues. The V gene's germline CDR1 is MDHEN and CDR2 SYDVKM. Trimming took 4 bases from V and 2 from J, leaving 8 bases between them. CDR3 DNA sequence: TGTGCCAGCAGTTCCAGGTCCAACTATGGCTACACCTTC. Its protein product is CASSSRSNYGYTF.

This chain uses TRBV11-3 with TRBJ2-6; unclear D gene. V was clipped by 6 bases and J by 0 bases, with 6 bases between them. From germline, CDR1 is SGHNT and CDR2 YENEEA. The CDR3 has 14 residues. The chain's CDR3 is CASRNSSGANVLTF. DNA for the CDR3: TGTGCCAGCAGAAATAGCTCTGGGGCCAACGTCCTGACTTTC. The full variable domain, its missing parts supplied by reference TRBV11-3 and TRBJ2-6, is EAGVVQSPRYKIIEKKQPVAFWCNPISGHNTLYWYLQNLGQGPELLIRYENEEAVDDSQLPKDRFSAERLKGVDSTLKIQPAELGDSAVYLCASRNSSGANVLTFGAGSRLTVL.

There are a few counts of this clone. The V gene is TRBV12-3 or TRBV12-4, the J gene TRBJ1-2, with D perhaps TRBD1 (5 bases). This CDR3 region has 13 residues. Trimming cost V 3 bases and J 2 bases, with 7 bases left between them. The chain's CDR3 is CASSLGVNYGYTF. Here the CDR3 DNA reads TGTGCCAGCAGTTTGGGGGTCAACTATGGCTACACCTTC.

The gene calls are TRBV19 and TRBJ1-2; 9 positions match TRBD1. V was pared by 5 bases and J by 7 bases, with 8 bases of the junction left unmatched. This CDR3 spans 14 amino acids. The germline CDR1 and CDR2 sequences are LNHDA and SQIVND (reference sequence). The CDR3 sequence: CASSARDREPGYTF. In DNA form, the CDR3 reads TGTGCCAGTAGTGCCCGGGACAGGGAACCTGGCTACACCTTC.

CDR3 sequence reads: CASSKVWLAGATIPTDTQYF. The CDR3 region has the DNA TGTGCCAGCAGCAAAGTGTGGCTAGCGGGGGCCACCATACCTACAGATACGCAGTATTTT. The V gene is TRBV21-1, the J gene TRBJ2-3; TRBD2 is taken as the D call from the table, unchecked against the DNA. TRBV21-1 is marked as a pseudogene. This CDR3 contains 20 residues.

This clone has only one observation. The V gene is TRBV9, the J gene TRBJ2-7; TRBD1 matches 7 bases. The CDR3 sequence is 14 residues long. V was pared by 2 bases and J by 3 bases, with 5 bases of the junction left unmatched. Per germline, CDR1 SGDLS and CDR2 YYNGEE. The CDR3 nucleotides read TGTGCCAGCAGCGTCCAGGGACAGAGCTACGAGCAGTACTTC. Its translation is CASSVQGQSYEQYF.

The V and J genes are TRBV5-1 and TRBJ2-7; 8 bases are shared with TRBD1. The CDR3 runs 13 residues. Looked up from germline, CDR1 is SGHRS and CDR2 is YFSETQ. The V and J ends lost 4 bases and 7 bases, in that order; junction bases with no gene match: 7. The CDR3 protein is CASSKDRVGEQYF. The CDR3 DNA reads TGCGCCAGCAGCAAGGACAGGGTGGGAGAGCAGTACTTC.

The gene calls are TRBV27 and TRBJ2-1, with 10 nucleotides matching TRBD2. The CDR3 covers 17 residues. After removal of 2 bases from V and 4 bases from J, the junction contained 8 bases not matched to a gene. Germline loops: CDR1 MNHEY, CDR2 SMNVEV (reference sequence). CDR3 nucleotide sequence: TGTGCCAGCAGTTTAGCAGCGGGGGGGCTTGGTTACAATGAGCAGTTCTTC. This gives the protein CASSLAAGGLGYNEQFF.

This clone was seen just once. J is TRBJ1-5 and V is TRBV3-1 (or the pseudogene TRBV3-2); D ambiguous. Trimming pared 1 base from V and 6 bases from J, leaving 7 bases between. Germline V gene data show CDR1 as LGHDT and CDR2 as YNNKEL (reference sequence). CDR3 size: 13 residues. As DNA, the CDR3 is TGTGCCAGCAGCCAAGGGTTTTTTCAGCCCCAGCATTTT. Its protein product is CASSQGFFQPQHF.

This chain connects TRBV18 to TRBJ2-7; D may be TRBD2 (5 bases). The CDR3 covers 13 residues. The V gene lost 3 bases and the J gene lost 4 bases, with 10 bases spanning the gap. The V gene's germline CDR1 is KGHSH and CDR2 LQKENI. This CDR3 reads CASSPQERYEQYF. CDR3 sequence (DNA): TGTGCCAGCTCACCCCAGGAGCGGTACGAGCAGTACTTC. The full variable domain, in which reference TRBV18 and TRBJ2-7 provide the parts outside the CDR3, is NAGVMQNPRHLVRRRGQEARLRCSPMKGHSHVYWYRQLPEEGLKFMVYLQKENIIDESGMPKERFSAEFPKEGPSILRIQQVVRGDSAAYFCASSPQERYEQYFGPGTRLTVT.

This chain links TRBV14 with TRBJ2-7, with TRBD1 identical over 8 bases. The CDR3 length is 15 residues. Germline values: CDR1 SGHDN, CDR2 FVKESK. V shed 2 bases, J shed 9 bases, and the junction held 12 bases outside the gene matches. CDR3 protein: CASSQIQGARNRQYF. Here the CDR3 DNA reads TGTGCCAGCAGCCAAATTCAGGGGGCAAGGAATAGGCAGTACTTC.

This clone was seen once. Being one base from a much bigger clone, this may be a read error. This chain connects TRBV2 to TRBJ1-2; D not resolved. Trimming removed 3 bases at V and 2 bases at J, with 7 bases between. This CDR3 contains 13 residues. Germline lookup yields CDR1 SNHLY and CDR2 FYNNEI. CDR3 sequence reads: CASSETANYGYTF. As DNA, the CDR3 is TGTGCCAGCAGTGAGACCGCGAACTATGGCTACACCTTC.

The J gene is TRBJ2-5, the V gene TRBV28; 7 bases are shared with TRBD1. The V segment lost 11 bases and the J segment 5 bases; nucleotides outside the gene matches: 11. Germline V CDR1 and CDR2: MDHEN, SYDVKM. The CDR3 runs 13 residues. The CDR3 here is CASVGQLVETQYF. The CDR3 DNA reads as TGTGCCTCTGTGGGACAGCTGGTGGAGACCCAGTACTTC. The variable domain in full, with the rest retrieved from reference TRBV28 and TRBJ2-5, is DVKVTQSSRYLVKRTGEKVFLECVQDMDHENMFWYRQDPGLGLRLIYFSYDVKMKEKGDIPEGYSVSREKKERFSLILESASTNQTSMYLCASVGQLVETQYFGPGTRLLVL.

The J gene is TRBJ2-3, the V gene TRBV5-1, with TRBD2 matching 8 bases. CDR3 length: 17 residues. Germline lookup yields CDR1 SGHRS and CDR2 YFSETQ. Trimming at V came to 4 bases and at J to 0 bases, leaving 10 bases not matched to a gene. The DNA of the CDR3 is TGCGCCAGCAGCGCGTCCGGGACTAGTAGTAGCACAGATACGCAGTATTTT. Amino acids: CASSASGTSSSTDTQYF. The whole variable domain, remainder taken from reference TRBV5-1 and TRBJ2-3, is KAGVTQTPRYLIKTRGQQVTLSCSPISGHRSVSWYQQTPGQGLQFLFEYFSETQRNKGNFPGRFSGRQFSNSRSEMNVSTLELGDSALYLCASSASGTSSSTDTQYFGPGTRLTVL.

The genes are TRBV19 and TRBJ2-7, with TRBD2 identical over 10 bases. This CDR3 is 15 amino acids long. Trimming took 3 bases from V and 5 from J; bases not matched to a gene: 7. The germline V gene has CDR1 LNHDA and CDR2 SQIVND (reference sequence). CDR3 DNA sequence: TGTGCCAGTAGTATGTCAATAGCGGGGGGAAACGAGCAGTACTTC. This sequence encodes CASSMSIAGGNEQYF. The whole variable domain, remainder taken from reference TRBV19 and TRBJ2-7, is DGGITQSPKYLFRKEGQNVTLSCEQNLNHDAMYWYRQDPGQGLRLIYYSQIVNDFQKGDIAEGYSVSREKKESFPLTVTSAQKNPTAFYLCASSMSIAGGNEQYFGPGTRLTVT.

V gene TRBV6-5 combines with J gene TRBJ1-2; 7 positions agree with TRBD1. V shed 0 bases and J 5 bases; nucleotides not matched to a gene: 6. CDR1 is MNHEY, CDR2 SVGAGI, per germline. The CDR3 loop spans 15 amino acids. The CDR3 DNA reads TGTGCCAGCAGTTACTCGGGGACAGCCCTATATGGCTACACCTTC. Residues: CASSYSGTALYGYTF.

The chain employs TRBV2 and TRBJ2-5, with 8 bases lining up with TRBD2. The V and J ends lost 11 bases and 1 base, in that order; junction bases with no gene match: 9. Per germline, CDR1 SNHLY and CDR2 FYNNEI. The CDR3 totals 14 residues. This CDR3 is CARGRGGIQETQYF. CDR3 nucleotide sequence: TGTGCCCGCGGACGGGGGGGTATCCAAGAGACCCAGTACTTC.

This clone was seen once. The chain recombines TRBV11-2 with TRBJ2-7; 8 bases fit TRBD2. The junction had 11 bases not matched to a gene; V was cut back by 1 base and J by 6 bases. Germline assignment: CDR1 SGHAT and CDR2 FQNNGV. CDR3 length equals 16 residues. The CDR3 coding sequence is TGTGCCAGCAGCTTAGCCATGAGCGGGGGTAAAAGCGAGCAGTACTTC. Translation gives CASSLAMSGGKSEQYF.

V and J are TRBV4-2 and TRBJ1-1, with 8 nucleotides matching TRBD1. The CDR3 consists of 14 residues. With V trimmed by 3 bases and J by 2 bases, 2 bases remained unmatched. The V gene's germline CDR1 is LGHNA and CDR2 YNFKEQ. The CDR3: CASSQTGDNTEAFF. For the CDR3, the DNA is TGTGCCAGCAGCCAGACAGGGGATAACACTGAAGCTTTCTTT.

CDR3: CASSIQGSGGAFKETQYF. Here the CDR3 DNA reads TGTGCCAGTAGTATACAAGGGAGCGGGGGAGCATTTAAAGAGACCCAGTACTTC. The V and J genes are TRBV19 and TRBJ2-5; TRBD2 aligns across 8 bases. The J segment lost 3 bases and the V segment lost 2 bases, leaving 14 bases of the junction unmatched. The CDR3 length is 18 residues. Germline V lookup: CDR1 LNHDA, CDR2 SQIVND (reference sequence).

A few counts support this clone. The chain couples TRBV5-6 to TRBJ2-3, with 9 bases lining up with TRBD1. The germline CDR1 and CDR2 sequences are SGHDT and YYEEEE. Trimming cost V 4 bases and J 2 bases; bases outside gene matches: 11. The CDR3 has 17 amino acids. CDR3 residues: CASSRDYGTGNTDTQYF. In DNA, the CDR3 is TGTGCCAGCAGCCGGGACTACGGGACAGGGAACACAGATACGCAGTATTTT.

V gene TRBV2 combines with J gene TRBJ1-5; TRBD1 aligns across 9 bases. The junction had 10 bases not matched to a gene; V was cut back by 6 bases and J by 7 bases. The germline V gene encodes CDR1 SNHLY and CDR2 FYNNEI. The CDR3 runs 15 residues. The CDR3: CASSAGTGTMQPQHF. CDR3 in DNA: TGTGCCAGCAGCGCCGGGACAGGGACAATGCAGCCCCAGCATTTT.

The chain carries TRBV9 and TRBJ2-1, with 16 bases fitting TRBD2. Germline V gene sequence: CDR1 SGDLS, CDR2 YYNGEE. The CDR3 loop spans 19 amino acids. V was pared by 4 bases and J by 3 bases, with 10 bases of the junction left unmatched. CDR3 amino acids: CASSFAGTSGGAVYNEQFF. CDR3 coding DNA: TGTGCCAGCAGCTTCGCCGGGACTAGCGGGGGGGCCGTCTACAATGAGCAGTTCTTC.

The genes are TRBV5-5 and TRBJ1-4; D is uncertain. The CDR3 is 11 amino acids. Germline V gene lookup returns CDR1 SGHKS and CDR2 YYEKEE (reference sequence). V dropped 0 bases and J dropped 7 bases, with 1 base sitting between them. The CDR3, as DNA: TGTGCCAGCAGCTTGGCTGAAAAACTGTTTTTT. Amino acids: CASSLAEKLFF.